The 29 T cell receptor beta chains reported below all come from one sample, sequenced in a study of blood T cell repertoires in COVID-19. The method was immunoSEQ multiplex PCR; TCRdb's version includes in-frame clones alone and lacks a portion of them. Of about 150,000 clones detected, roughly 88% appear once; the ten largest clones hold roughly 9.8%. The sample taken for sequencing was peripheral blood. These receptors all come from a woman in her forties or fifties with acute or convalescent COVID-19.

This clone has just one count. The chain employs TRBV6-5 and TRBJ1-2; unclear D gene. CDR3 length: 15 amino acids. Deletions cut 0 bases from V and 0 bases from J, with 8 bases between. Germline CDR1 is MNHEY and CDR2 is SVGAGI. Here the CDR3 DNA reads TGTGCCAGCAGTTACTCGTCAGGTCCTAACTATGGCTACACCTTC. Translation: CASSYSSGPNYGYTF.

The chain joins TRBV24-1 to TRBJ2-1; 9 positions match TRBD1. V dropped 3 bases and J dropped 1; count of bases not matched to a gene: 6. The CDR3 is 17 amino acids. Germline CDR1 reads KGHDR; CDR2 reads SFDVKD. This CDR3 reads CATSDPGTGSSYNEQFF. The CDR3 DNA reads as TGTGCCACCAGTGATCCCGGGACAGGGTCTTCCTACAATGAGCAGTTCTTC.

V gene TRBV28 combines with J gene TRBJ2-2; the D is unclear. The CDR3 is made up of 12 amino acids. Trimming left V 7 bases short and J 5 bases short, with 8 bases between. Germline V gives CDR1 MDHEN, CDR2 SYDVKM. The CDR3 loop is CASNIETGELFF. CDR3 nucleotides: TGTGCCAGCAATATTGAGACCGGGGAGCTGTTTTTT.

The chain couples TRBV9 to TRBJ2-5; TRBD2 matches 7 bases. After removal of 4 bases from V and 2 bases from J, the junction contained 5 bases not matched to a gene. This CDR3 comprises 14 residues. Looked up from germline, CDR1 is SGDLS and CDR2 is YYNGEE. The CDR3 coding sequence is TGTGCCAGCAGCCAAGGACTAGGTCAAGAGACCCAGTACTTC. Protein sequence: CASSQGLGQETQYF.

The count of this clone is one. The V gene is TRBV4-2, the J gene TRBJ2-2; possible D gene TRBD2, 7 bases. The CDR3 is 15 amino acids. Germline values: CDR1 LGHNA, CDR2 YNFKEQ. V shed 7 bases and J shed 2 bases, with 14 bases lying between them. CDR3 loop: CASTQGRVNTGELFF. CDR3 coding DNA: TGTGCCAGCACCCAGGGGAGGGTCAACACCGGGGAGCTGTTTTTT.

The rearrangement joins TRBV25-1 to TRBJ1-1, with D unclear. Germline CDR1 MGHDK, CDR2 SYGVNS. The CDR3 has 13 amino acids. Trimming shortened V by 3 bases and J by 0 bases, and 5 bases separated the two germline ends. The CDR3 here is CASSDSLNTEAFF. The DNA of the CDR3 is TGTGCCAGCAGTGACTCTTTGAACACTGAAGCTTTCTTT.

The chain carries TRBV19 and TRBJ1-1; TRBD1 matches at 8 bases. V shed 5 bases and J 3 bases; nucleotides not matched to a gene: 11. CDR1 is LNHDA and CDR2 is SQIVND in the germline V gene (reference sequence). The CDR3 runs 16 residues. In nucleotides, the CDR3 is TGTGCCAGTAGTCCCCTGGACAGGGCAGGGGACACTGAAGCTTTCTTT. This codes for CASSPLDRAGDTEAFF.

The rearrangement uses TRBV28 and TRBJ2-5; TRBD2 might be the D (5 bases). Germline CDR1 and CDR2: MDHEN and SYDVKM. The CDR3 length is 12 residues. Trimming shortened V by 2 bases and J by 4 bases, and 5 bases separated the two germline ends. The CDR3 protein is CASSLAGETQYF. CDR3 nucleotides: TGTGCCAGCAGTTTAGCGGGAGAGACCCAGTACTTC.

CDR3 nucleotides: TGTGCCAGCACCAAGGGGGGGTACGAGCAGTACTTC. Its translation is CASTKGGYEQYF. The V gene is TRBV11-2, the J gene TRBJ2-7; TRBD2 might be the D (7 bases). CDR1 and CDR2 from the germline V gene are SGHAT and FQNNGV. This CDR3 is built from 12 residues. V was trimmed by 7 bases and J by 4 bases, leaving 11 bases between them.

For this clone: Within the sample, other DNA sequences also encode this same CDR3. The chain has TRBV6-5 and TRBJ1-2; D might be TRBD1 (5 bases). Per the germline V gene, CDR1 is MNHEY and CDR2 is SVGAGI. This CDR3 contains 13 residues. Deletions cut 6 bases from V and 1 base from J, with 9 bases between. The CDR3 loop is CASRPQGNYGYTF. CDR3 nucleotides: TGTGCCAGCAGACCCCAGGGTAACTATGGCTACACCTTC.

This clone was detected ten times or more. The rearrangement uses TRBV7-9 and TRBJ2-3; D remains unclear. The CDR3 has 16 amino acids. The germline V and J ends were trimmed by 1 base and 3 bases, with 14 bases remaining between them. CDR1 and CDR2 from the germline V gene are SEHNR and FQNEAQ (reference sequence). This CDR3 reads CASSLVLVSGTDTQYF. CDR3 sequence (DNA): TGTGCCAGCAGCTTAGTCCTAGTTAGTGGAACAGATACGCAGTATTTT. Filled out from reference TRBV7-9 and TRBJ2-3, the complete variable domain reads DTGVSQNPRHKITKRGQNVTFRCDPISEHNRLYWYRQTLGQGPEFLTYFQNEAQLEKSRLLSDRFSAERPKGSFSTLEIQRTEQGDSAMYLCASSLVLVSGTDTQYFGPGTRLTVL.

The chain combines TRBV5-5 with TRBJ1-1; D uncertain. Germline V lookup: CDR1 SGHKS, CDR2 YYEKEE (reference sequence). Trimming cost V 4 bases and J 6 bases, with 16 bases left between them. This CDR3 is 14 amino acids long. The chain's CDR3 is CASSGSGGWAEAFF. As DNA, the CDR3 is TGTGCCAGCAGCGGGTCGGGTGGCTGGGCTGAAGCTTTCTTT.

This CDR3 is CASNPFSGNTIYF. The DNA of the CDR3 is TGTGCCAGCAATCCGTTCTCTGGAAACACCATATATTTT. This chain uses TRBV28 with TRBJ1-3, with D unclear. Germline CDR1 reads MDHEN; CDR2 reads SYDVKM. Trimming shortened V by 7 bases and J by 0 bases, and 7 bases separated the two germline ends. The CDR3 is made up of 13 amino acids.

This rearrangement joins TRBV18 to TRBJ1-1, with D possibly matching TRBD1 (6 bases). The V and J ends lost 0 bases and 6 bases respectively, with 14 bases between them. This CDR3 comprises 15 residues. Germline V gene data show CDR1 as KGHSH and CDR2 as LQKENI. The CDR3 reads CASSPPAGGIAEAFF. The CDR3 bases are TGTGCCAGCTCACCACCCGCGGGGGGCATCGCTGAAGCTTTCTTT.

This clone was found once. The chain links TRBV6-5 to TRBJ2-3; maybe TRBD1 (6 bases). The CDR3 is 13 residues long. The germline V and J ends were trimmed by 6 bases and 4 bases, with 11 bases remaining between them. Germline V gene sequence: CDR1 MNHEY, CDR2 SVGAGI. CDR3 sequence reads: CASSLQGSDTQYF. The CDR3 DNA sequence: TGTGCCAGCAGCTTACAGGGATCAGATACGCAGTATTTT.

The chain has TRBV19 and TRBJ2-5; D might be TRBD2 (6 bases). Trimming shortened V by 3 bases and J by 1 base, and 12 bases separated the two germline ends. The CDR3 has 15 amino acids. The V gene's germline CDR1 is LNHDA and CDR2 SQIVND (reference sequence). The CDR3 DNA reads TGTGCCAGTAGTATGGGCGGGGCAACCCAAGAGACCCAGTACTTC. This codes for CASSMGGATQETQYF.

The gene calls are TRBV7-3 and TRBJ2-7; TRBD1 might be the D (5 bases). CDR3 length: 15 residues. V lost 6 bases and J 2 bases, leaving 17 bases between the germline ends. Germline CDR1 SGHTA, CDR2 FQGTGA. In nucleotides, the CDR3 is TGTGCCAGCAGTCGAGCCCAGGGTAGCACCTACGAGCAGTACTTC. Translation gives CASSRAQGSTYEQYF.

The V and J genes are TRBV6-6 and TRBJ1-6, with D possibly matching TRBD1 (5 bases). V gave up 6 bases and J gave up 8 bases, with 17 bases separating them. Germline-derived CDR1 and CDR2 are MNHNY and SVGAGI (reference sequence). CDR3 size: 15 residues. The CDR3 DNA is TGTGCCAGCAGGCCGACCGACAGCCCCTATTCACCCCTCCACTTT. It translates to CASRPTDSPYSPLHF.

The chain couples TRBV5-4 to TRBJ2-1; 8 bases map to TRBD2. The junction had 17 bases not matched to a gene; V was cut back by 4 bases and J by 8 bases. The CDR3 covers 17 residues. The germline V gene encodes CDR1 SGHNT and CDR2 YYREEE (reference sequence). The CDR3 DNA sequence: TGTGCCAGCAGCCCCGGGACTAGAGTCCTTTCTGCGCATGAGCAGTTCTTC. Residues: CASSPGTRVLSAHEQFF.

V is TRBV20-1 and J is TRBJ2-7, with D maybe TRBD1 (5 bases). With 3 bases removed from V and 3 bases from J, the gap between germline ends came to 15 bases. The germline CDR1 and CDR2 sequences are DFQATT and SNEGSKA (reference sequence). The CDR3 has 14 residues. The CDR3 bases are TGCAGTGCTAGTGGGGCCGGCCGACGCTACGAGCAGTACTTC. Its protein product is CSASGAGRRYEQYF.

This rearrangement joins TRBV10-3 to TRBJ1-4; 9 bases align to TRBD1. Germline CDR1 ENHRY, CDR2 SYGVKD. Unmatched junction bases numbered 7, after V lost 4 bases and J lost 4 bases. The CDR3 is made up of 16 amino acids. The CDR3: CAISALGQGSNEKLFF. The DNA for the CDR3 is TGTGCCATCAGTGCCCTCGGACAGGGGAGTAATGAAAAACTGTTTTTT.

This sequence joins TRBV7-2 and TRBJ2-1; 15 nucleotides agree with TRBD2. Germline V gene data show CDR1 as SGHTA and CDR2 as FQGNSA. V shed 5 bases, J shed 13 bases, and the junction held 6 bases outside the gene matches. The CDR3 extends over 14 amino acids. The CDR3 sequence is CASSAGLAGGAQFF. As DNA, the CDR3 is TGTGCCAGCAGCGCCGGACTAGCGGGAGGGGCACAGTTCTTC.

V and J are TRBV19 and TRBJ2-7, with 10 bases fitting TRBD1. This CDR3 is 14 amino acids long. Germline V gene data show CDR1 as LNHDA and CDR2 as SQIVND (reference sequence). Losses at the gene ends were 6 bases for V and 7 bases for J; bases not matched to a gene: 9. The DNA for the CDR3 is TGTGCCAGTAGCCCCCGGGACAGGGGTGGTGAGCAGTACTTC. Translating gives CASSPRDRGGEQYF.

The chain links TRBV19 to TRBJ1-1; maybe TRBD1 (5 bases). This CDR3 has 11 amino acids. Between the trimmed V and J ends, which lost 3 bases and 11 bases, there was a span of 10 bases. Germline V gene lookup returns CDR1 LNHDA and CDR2 SQIVND (reference sequence). The CDR3 loop is CASSIRQGAFF. The DNA for the CDR3 is TGTGCCAGTAGTATTCGTCAGGGTGCTTTCTTT. The variable domain in full, with the rest retrieved from reference TRBV19 and TRBJ1-1, is DGGITQSPKYLFRKEGQNVTLSCEQNLNHDAMYWYRQDPGQGLRLIYYSQIVNDFQKGDIAEGYSVSREKKESFPLTVTSAQKNPTAFYLCASSIRQGAFFGQGTRLTVV.

The V gene is TRBV2, the J gene TRBJ2-3; 12 bases agree with TRBD2. The CDR3 totals 15 residues. V shed 4 bases and J 2 bases; nucleotides not matched to a gene: 1. Germline values: CDR1 SNHLY, CDR2 FYNNEI. The CDR3 here is CASSGTSGITDTQYF. CDR3 in DNA: TGTGCCAGCAGTGGGACTAGCGGGATCACAGATACGCAGTATTTT.

The V and J genes are TRBV27 and TRBJ2-2; unclear D gene. Per the germline V gene, CDR1 is MNHEY and CDR2 is SMNVEV (reference sequence). Trimming stripped 6 bases from V and 2 bases from J, with 10 bases between. CDR3 length: 14 residues. CDR3 sequence reads: CASRQEFNTGELFF. The CDR3 coding sequence is TGTGCCAGCAGGCAGGAATTCAACACCGGGGAGCTGTTTTTT.

The chain has TRBV19 and TRBJ2-3; D gene ambiguous. Per germline, CDR1 LNHDA and CDR2 SQIVND (reference sequence). The CDR3 consists of 15 residues. V was cut by 3 bases and J by 4 bases, with 14 bases left in between. CDR3 DNA sequence: TGTGCCAGTAGTATTTATCTTGGCAACGCAGATACGCAGTATTTT. Its translation is CASSIYLGNADTQYF.

In its sample, this clone was seen a few times. The genes are TRBV11-2 and TRBJ2-1; 12 bases fit TRBD2. Trimming at V came to 5 bases and at J to 3 bases, leaving 8 bases not matched to a gene. The CDR3 has 17 residues. The germline CDR1 and CDR2 sequences are SGHAT and FQNNGV. CDR3 bases: TGTGCCAGCAGCCCAAGACTAGCGGGGGATTTCTACAATGAGCAGTTCTTC. This sequence encodes CASSPRLAGDFYNEQFF.

The chain employs TRBV30 and TRBJ2-7, with D hard to call. V was trimmed by 3 bases and J by 2 bases, leaving 8 bases between them. Germline assignment: CDR1 GTSNPN and CDR2 SVGIG (reference sequence). The CDR3 runs to 12 residues. CDR3 in DNA: TGTGCCTGGAGGTCCCCGGCCTACGAGCAGTACTTC. It encodes CAWRSPAYEQYF.